Listed below are T cell receptor beta chains from one sample, sequenced in a study of circulating and synovial CD4+ cells in juvenile arthritis. Using immunoSEQ multiplex PCR, the repertoire was profiled, and TCRdb retains in-frame clones only, with some absent. The sample holds roughly 32,000 clones, more than 90% seen once. Sequenced: CD4+ T cells from blood. These receptor sequences come from a human donor with juvenile idiopathic arthritis. Both conserved end residues are part of each CDR3. A D gene is named only where the DNA matches it firmly. The size of a clone is reported for some rows only, either as once, few or many, or as a class for expanded clones.

clone size | D gene | J gene | V gene | CDR3 DNA | CDR3 protein
- | - | TRBJ1-6 | TRBV19 | TGTGCCAGTAGTATAGTCAGGGCAGGAGTTATCGACGTTAATAATTCACCCCTCCACTTT | CASSIVRAGVIDVNNSPLHF
- | TRBD1 | TRBJ1-2 | TRBV7-8 | TGTGCCAGCAGCTTAGCTTGGACAGGGAATAACTATGGCTACACCTTC | CASSLAWTGNNYGYTF
- | - | TRBJ2-7 | TRBV15 | TGTGCCACCAGCAGACTCAAACCCTCGGGACTCCTCATCTACGAGCAGTACTTC | CATSRLKPSGLLIYEQYF
once | - | TRBJ2-7 | TRBV28 | TGTGCCAGCACTGGTGGGGCTCCTCCCTACGAGCAGTACTTC | CASTGGAPPYEQYF
- | - | TRBJ1-6 | TRBV7-9 | TGTGCCAGCAGCCGAGGGGGTGGTCGATCACCCCTCCACTTT | CASSRGGGRSPLHF
- | TRBD1 | TRBJ2-7 | TRBV28 | TGTGCCAGCAGCCTACAGGGGGCGATAGCCTACGAGCAGTACTTC | CASSLQGAIAYEQYF
- | TRBD2 | TRBJ2-6 | TRBV28 | TGTGCCAGCACCGCGGACGGTCTTCTATTACTTCGGGAGGCTGGGGCCAACGTCCTGACTTTC | CASTADGLLLLREAGANVLTF
- | - | TRBJ1-1 | TRBV6-6 | TGTGCCAGCAGTTATAAGAGACAGCTCATGAACACTGAAGCTTTCTTT | CASSYKRQLMNTEAFF
once | TRBD1 | TRBJ1-5 | TRBV18 | TGTGCCAGCTCCCAGGACAGGGAGAATCAGCCCCAGCATTTT | CASSQDRENQPQHF
once | - | TRBJ1-1 | TRBV5-1 | TGCGCCAGCAGCTTGGCCCCAGGCCAGGGAGAAGCTTTCTTT | CASSLAPGQGEAFF
once | TRBD1 | TRBJ1-4 | TRBV28 | TGTGCCAGCAGTTTAGGGACAGCCGGTAATGAAAAACTGTTTTTT | CASSLGTAGNEKLFF
- | - | TRBJ2-5 | TRBV5-5 | TGTGCCAGCAGCTTAAGGACAACAGAGACCCAGTACTTC | CASSLRTTETQYF
- | TRBD2 | TRBJ2-1 | TRBV28 | TGTGCCAGCAGTTTATCCGCTAGCGGGAGGAATGAGCAGTTCTTC | CASSLSASGRNEQFF
- | - | TRBJ1-2 | TRBV7-9 | TGTGCCAGCAGCTTAGGGAACAGGGAAAACTATGGCTACACCTTC | CASSLGNRENYGYTF
- | TRBD1 | TRBJ2-4 | TRBV11-1 | TGTGCCAGCAGCGTTCTACAGGGGGGCAAAAACATTCAGTACTTC | CASSVLQGGKNIQYF
once | - | TRBJ2-7 | TRBV28 | TGTGCCAGCAGTCCCGGGTCTATTAGCTCCTACGAGCAGTACTTC | CASSPGSISSYEQYF
- | - | TRBJ2-7 | TRBV19 | TGTGCCAGTAGTCCGCGACAGGACTACGAGCAGTACTTC | CASSPRQDYEQYF
- | TRBD2 | TRBJ2-7 | TRBV18 | TGTGCCAGCTCACCACTAGCGGGAGATCCTTACGAGCAGTACTTC | CASSPLAGDPYEQYF
- | - | TRBJ1-1 | TRBV9 | - | CASSVGPGGPEAFF
- | TRBD1 | TRBJ2-3 | TRBV7-9 | TGTGCCAGCAGCTCGGACAGGGATGGCCCAGATACGCAGTATTTT | CASSSDRDGPDTQYF
- | TRBD2 | TRBJ2-7 | TRBV15 | TGTGCCTCCGGGGCTAGCGGAGGGCCCTACGAGCAGTACTTC | CASGASGGPYEQYF
- | - | TRBJ1-5 | TRBV28 | TGTGCCAGCAGCAAGACACAGCCCCAGCATTTT | CASSKTQPQHF